Listed below are T cell receptor beta chains from one sample, sequenced in a study of Graves' ophthalmopathy and Graves' hyperthyroidism. From the multiplex PCR reads, TCRdb called clonotypes with MiXCR, one entry per CDR3 protein. The sample lists around 1.1 million distinct CDR3 sequences, less than 45% occurring once. Material: peripheral blood or thyroid tissue (not recorded which). The receptor source for this set is an adult man with Graves' hyperthyroidism. The CDR3 runs from the conserved cysteine through the conserved F or W. Clone size is given for some rows only: seen once, a few or many times, or a class if the clone is expanded.

J,size,V,CDR3
TRBJ1-1,-,TRBV29-1,CSVEIRRTGKANTEAFF
TRBJ1-4,-,TRBV5-6,CASSLWDRGPEKLFF
TRBJ2-7,-,TRBV7-4,CASSYLAEFSYEQYF
-,-,TRBV5-4,CASTPPWRTDTQHF
TRBJ2-5,many,TRBV7-9,CASSSHRTGPETQYF
TRBJ2-5,many,TRBV11-2,CASSRPGTGGSQTQYF
TRBJ2-7,many,TRBV2,CASSEGPGVSYEQYF
TRBJ1-6,many,TRBV19,CASKVDRGSYNSPLHF
TRBJ2-7,many,TRBV5-1,CASSLSLVGRNEQYF
TRBJ1-2,many,TRBV11-2,CASSLVGRYGYTF
TRBJ1-2,-,TRBV9,CASSVAPRVYCYTF
TRBJ2-7,-,TRBV9,CVSSVAGPYEQYF
TRBJ2-7,few,TRBV9,CASSPREDSEQYF
TRBJ2-2,many,TRBV25-1,CASSEWRQTNTGELFF
TRBJ1-6,-,TRBV20-1,CSANRDGDYNSPLHF
TRBJ1-1,-,TRBV6-2/TRBV6-3,CASSGPTREVFAFF
TRBJ2-2,many,TRBV2,CASSETRVRPGELFF
TRBJ1-1,many,TRBV5-1,CASKPGTENTEAFF
TRBJ2-5,-,TRBV7-8,CAGSVGSQETQYF
TRBJ2-7,few,TRBV27,CASMPSGTYEQYF
TRBJ1-5,-,TRBV10-3,CAISDVGPGANQPQHF
TRBJ2-7,many,TRBV20-1,CSARDRLGRQRGEQYF
TRBJ2-5,many,TRBV25-1,CASSARDRFRETQYF
TRBJ1-6,many,TRBV12-3/TRBV12-4,CASTLGLKNSPLHF
TRBJ1-2,few,TRBV10-1,CASSESGGQGYGYTF
TRBJ1-3,-,TRBV7-9,CASSQMTGNTIYF
TRBJ2-5,-,TRBV10-3,CAISQDRERGTQYF
TRBJ1-6,many,TRBV14,CASSQVSGTDLHF
TRBJ1-2,few,TRBV5-1,CASRFLGGYTF
TRBJ1-3,many,TRBV10-1,CASSEGREPSGNTIYF
TRBJ1-4,few,TRBV5-4,CASSLGGMGTNEKLFF
TRBJ1-3,-,TRBV5-1,CASSLDPGFSSGNTIYF
TRBJ1-2,-,TRBV19,CASRSRDRYSGYTF
TRBJ1-5,-,TRBV7-2,CASTRGQGDQPQHF
TRBJ1-5,-,TRBV7-9,CASSLVTGTGGQPQHF
TRBJ2-2,-,TRBV10-3,CAVDRDRGRSPGSCFF
TRBJ1-3,-,TRBV15,CATSRPRTGGGNTIYF
TRBJ1-5,-,TRBV10-3,CASSEGPGTHQPQHF
TRBJ2-3,-,TRBV10-3,CAISELDTQYF
TRBJ1-5,few,TRBV20-1,CSAPGGDRGLGQPQHF
TRBJ2-7,-,TRBV30,CAWSGSGGYEQYF
TRBJ1-3,few,TRBV27,CASFGGGNTIYF
TRBJ2-7,many,TRBV5-1,CASSLVPSGKGYEQYF
TRBJ2-3,-,TRBV7-6,CASSPKGGTGMRHTQYF
TRBJ2-1,-,TRBV25-1,CASSVPGQAIKQQFF
TRBJ2-6,many,TRBV7-3,CASSHGGANVLTF
TRBJ1-2,many,TRBV5-5,CASSLPRDGYGYTF
TRBJ2-5,-,TRBV2,CASSEVRAGLETQYF
TRBJ2-7,-,TRBV12-3/TRBV12-4,CASSSAGTGRYEQYF
TRBJ2-5,few,TRBV28,CASSTQPKETQYF